These 21 T cell receptor beta chains originate from one sample sequenced in a study of CD8+ T cells in alopecia areata. RNA was isolated and reverse transcribed to cDNA, the sequencing template. Sequencing used immunoSEQ multiplex PCR; TCRdb keeps in-frame clones, though not all of them. The table shows 110,000 to 150,000 clones, with around 58% occurring only once. Sequences were derived from CD4+ T cells sorted from blood, sampled at week 0. These receptors all come from a human donor with alopecia areata.

The chain is built from TRBV9 and TRBJ2-2; D may be TRBD1 (6 bases). This CDR3 contains 15 residues. Looked up from germline, CDR1 is SGDLS and CDR2 is YYNGEE. V was shortened by 3 bases and J by 2 bases, with 11 bases between the two germline ends. The CDR3 sequence: CASSAGTLNTGELFF. The CDR3 nucleotides read TGTGCCAGCAGCGCCGGGACACTTAACACCGGGGAGCTGTTTTTT.

The V and J genes are TRBV21-1 and TRBJ2-7; the D call of TRBD1 is as the table states it, not checked on the DNA. TRBV21-1 is shown as a pseudogene. There are 15 residues in the CDR3. This CDR3 reads CASSRPGQWEYEQYF. DNA of the CDR3: TGTGCCAGCAGCAGACCGGGACAGTGGGAGTACGAGCAGTACTTC.

This sequence joins TRBV5-6 and TRBJ2-1; the D is unclear. The length of the CDR3 is 15 residues. From germline, CDR1 is SGHDT and CDR2 YYEEEE. V lost 5 bases, J lost 7 bases, and 19 bases lay in between. Written as DNA, the CDR3 is TGTGCCAGCAGTCGTCAAGTCGGGCTCAATAATGAGCAGTTCTTC. This encodes CASSRQVGLNNEQFF.

In this sample, this clone turned up a few times. V gene TRBV30 combines with J gene TRBJ1-6; D gene uncertain. Per the germline V gene, CDR1 is GTSNPN and CDR2 is SVGIG (reference sequence). CDR3 length equals 15 residues. Trimming left V 0 bases short and J 0 bases short, with 6 bases between. The CDR3 loop reads CAWSVLPSYNSPLHF. The CDR3 DNA reads TGTGCCTGGAGTGTCCTCCCCTCCTATAATTCACCCCTCCACTTT. The entire variable domain, with the rest obtained from reference TRBV30 and TRBJ1-6, is as follows: SQTIHQWPATLVQPVGSPLSLECTVEGTSNPNLYWYRQAAGRGLQLLFYSVGIGQISSEVPQNLSASRPQDRQFILSSKKLLLSDSGFYLCAWSVLPSYNSPLHFGNGTRLTVT.

This clone came up a few times. CDR3 DNA: TGTGCCATCAGTGATTGGTCGTCGGTGAACACTGAAGCTTTCTTT. It yields the protein CAISDWSSVNTEAFF. This rearrangement joins TRBV10-3 to TRBJ1-1, with no clear D. V lost 3 bases and J 0 bases, leaving 11 bases between the germline ends. CDR3 length: 15 residues. CDR1 is ENHRY and CDR2 is SYGVKD in the germline V gene.

The chain couples TRBV6-5 to TRBJ2-5; 12 positions agree with TRBD2. Unmatched junction bases numbered 5, after V lost 5 bases and J lost 4 bases. This CDR3 is built from 15 residues. In germline, CDR1 is MNHEY, CDR2 SVGAGI. CDR3 sequence (DNA): TGTGCCAGCAGTCGGACTAGCGGGGTCGCAGAGACCCAGTACTTC. Translated: CASSRTSGVAETQYF.

This clone came up a few times. The chain links TRBV7-8 to TRBJ1-2; D gene unclear. CDR1 SGHVS and CDR2 FQNEAQ come from the germline V gene. Between the trimmed V and J ends, which lost 8 bases and 4 bases, there was a span of 8 bases. This CDR3 contains 11 residues. The CDR3 nucleotides read TGTGCCAGCGCGGGAGTCTATGGCTACACCTTC. Protein: CASAGVYGYTF.

The chain combines TRBV2 with TRBJ2-5; 8 bases match TRBD1. Losses at the gene ends were 3 bases for V and 6 bases for J; bases not matched to a gene: 15. The CDR3 totals 17 residues. The germline V gene has CDR1 SNHLY and CDR2 FYNNEI. The CDR3 DNA is TGTGCCAGCAGTGAGAGGGGGACAGGCTTGAATGGGCAGACCCAGTACTTC. It encodes CASSERGTGLNGQTQYF. Together with reference TRBV2 and TRBJ2-5, the CDR3 gives the full variable domain: EPEVTQTPSHQVTQMGQEVILRCVPISNHLYFYWYRQILGQKVEFLVSFYNNEISEKSEIFDDQFSVERPDGSNFTLKIRSTKLEDSAMYFCASSERGTGLNGQTQYFGPGTRLLVL.

The chain joins TRBV5-1 to TRBJ1-2; no firm D call. Trimming left V 0 bases short and J 4 bases short, with 10 bases between. There are 14 residues in the CDR3. Germline CDR1 is SGHRS and CDR2 is YFSETQ. CDR3: CASSLEDNLYGYTF. The DNA for the CDR3 is TGCGCCAGCAGCTTGGAAGACAACCTCTATGGCTACACCTTC.

V usage is TRBV29-1 and J usage is TRBJ2-3, with D uncertain. CDR3 length: 12 amino acids. Trimming shortened V by 4 bases and J by 1 base, and 6 bases separated the two germline ends. Per the germline V gene, CDR1 is SQVTM and CDR2 is ANQGSEA. The CDR3 is CSVVYGTDTQYF. For the CDR3, the DNA is TGCAGCGTTGTTTATGGCACAGATACGCAGTATTTT.

The rearrangement links TRBV28 to TRBJ1-1; unclear D gene. V lost 6 bases to trimming and J lost 0 bases, with 11 bases between them. From germline, CDR1 is MDHEN and CDR2 SYDVKM. This CDR3 is 14 amino acids long. CDR3 sequence: CASRPRTVNTEAFF. DNA of the CDR3: TGTGCCAGCAGGCCACGGACTGTGAACACTGAAGCTTTCTTT.

The chain employs TRBV6-1 and TRBJ1-2; D unclear. Per germline, CDR1 MNHNS and CDR2 SASEGT. V dropped 5 bases and J dropped 3 bases, with 10 bases sitting between them. The CDR3 is 13 residues long. DNA of the CDR3: TGTGCCAGCAGTCGGGCAAGCGACTATGGCTACACCTTC. This encodes CASSRASDYGYTF.

CDR3 in amino acids: CASSPWGNNEQFF. CDR3 in DNA: TGTGCCAGTAGTCCATGGGGCAACAATGAGCAGTTCTTC. V gene TRBV19 combines with J gene TRBJ2-1, with TRBD1 as a possible D gene (5 bases). V was trimmed by 5 bases and J by 5 bases, leaving 10 bases between them. There are 13 residues in the CDR3. Germline CDR1 LNHDA, CDR2 SQIVND (reference sequence). Full variable domain (rest looked up from reference TRBV19 and TRBJ2-1): DGGITQSPKYLFRKEGQNVTLSCEQNLNHDAMYWYRQDPGQGLRLIYYSQIVNDFQKGDIAEGYSVSREKKESFPLTVTSAQKNPTAFYLCASSPWGNNEQFFGPGTRLTVL.

The V and J genes are TRBV7-2 and TRBJ1-6; TRBD1 is a possible D gene (5 bases). This CDR3 has 17 residues. The V end lost 6 bases, the J end lost 0 bases, and 15 bases lay between the germline ends. CDR1 and CDR2 (germline): SGHTA, FQGNSA. The CDR3 here is CASRPTGARSYNSPLHF. In nucleotides, the CDR3 is TGTGCCAGCAGGCCAACCGGGGCCCGCTCCTATAATTCACCCCTCCACTTT.

V usage is TRBV18 and J usage is TRBJ1-1; D is uncertain. The ends were cut back, 2 bases at V and 6 bases at J, with 13 bases in the middle. Germline-derived CDR1 and CDR2 are KGHSH and LQKENI. This CDR3 has 14 residues. Written as DNA, the CDR3 is TGTGCCAGCTCACCAAAATCACTATCCGCTGAAGCTTTCTTT. Translation: CASSPKSLSAEAFF. Variable domain in full (rest from reference TRBV18 and TRBJ1-1): NAGVMQNPRHLVRRRGQEARLRCSPMKGHSHVYWYRQLPEEGLKFMVYLQKENIIDESGMPKERFSAEFPKEGPSILRIQQVVRGDSAAYFCASSPKSLSAEAFFGQGTRLTVV.

The J gene is TRBJ2-3, the V gene TRBV5-1, with no clear D. With 0 bases removed from V and 0 bases from J, the gap between germline ends came to 14 bases. The germline V gene has CDR1 SGHRS and CDR2 YFSETQ. The CDR3 runs 17 residues. CDR3 amino acids: CASSLDPSGSSTDTQYF. The CDR3 coding sequence is TGCGCCAGCAGCTTGGATCCTAGTGGTTCTAGCACAGATACGCAGTATTTT.

The rearrangement uses TRBV7-2 and TRBJ2-5; D remains ambiguous. CDR1 SGHTA and CDR2 FQGNSA come from the germline V gene. The germline V and J ends were trimmed by 0 bases and 2 bases, with 13 bases remaining between them. This CDR3 is 16 amino acids long. CDR3 amino acids: CASSLARGFQQETQYF. CDR3 coding DNA: TGTGCCAGCAGCTTAGCGCGCGGTTTCCAACAAGAGACCCAGTACTTC.

This clone has a single count. The chain has TRBV5-1 and TRBJ2-2, with TRBD1 identical over 7 bases. V dropped 4 bases and J dropped 3; count of bases not matched to a gene: 15. The germline V gene has CDR1 SGHRS and CDR2 YFSETQ. CDR3 length: 18 amino acids. CDR3 DNA: TGCGCCAGCAGCGACATTAAACAGGGGCGTCGGTACACCGGGGAGCTGTTTTTT. Translation gives CASSDIKQGRRYTGELFF.

The V call is TRBV10-3, the J call TRBJ2-1; 13 bases fit TRBD2. V dropped 4 bases and J dropped 0; count of bases not matched to a gene: 0. From germline, CDR1 is ENHRY and CDR2 SYGVKD. The CDR3 is made up of 16 amino acids. This CDR3 reads CAISGLAGGSYNEQFF. CDR3 nucleotide sequence: TGTGCCATCAGTGGACTAGCGGGGGGCTCCTACAATGAGCAGTTCTTC.

This clone was detected a few times. The chain is built from TRBV5-6 and TRBJ1-2; no clear D gene. The CDR3 is 14 residues long. Trimming took off 3 bases at V and 4 bases at J, with 13 bases between the two ends. Per the germline V gene, CDR1 is SGHDT and CDR2 is YYEEEE. This CDR3 is CASSSKQTLYGYTF. CDR3 nucleotide sequence: TGTGCCAGCAGCTCAAAACAAACCCTCTATGGCTACACCTTC. Together with reference TRBV5-6 and TRBJ1-2, the CDR3 gives the full variable domain: DAGVTQSPTHLIKTRGQQVTLRCSPKSGHDTVSWYQQALGQGPQFIFQYYEEEERQRGNFPDRFSGHQFPNYSSELNVNALLLGDSALYLCASSSKQTLYGYTFGSGTRLTVV.

V gene TRBV7-2 combines with J gene TRBJ2-7, with 12 bases aligning to TRBD2. Germline CDR1 and CDR2: SGHTA and FQGNSA. This CDR3 has 15 residues. Trimming took 4 bases from V and 3 from J; bases not matched to a gene: 4. The CDR3 region is CASSSSGGAFYEQYF. CDR3 coding DNA: TGTGCCAGCAGCTCTAGCGGGGGGGCTTTCTACGAGCAGTACTTC.